Below, 27 T cell receptor beta chains from the same sample are listed, as sequenced in a study of cytomegalovirus exposure and HLA in healthy donors. Both 60 Vbeta primers and 13 Jbeta primers went into the PCR. Profiling relied on immunoSEQ multiplex PCR, and the TCRdb table lists in-frame clones only, not all of them. The sample records around 92,000 clones, over 75% being singletons. Sequenced sample: PBMCs. The receptors stem from a girl aged 2-10 years in good health and CMV-seropositive.

The chain has TRBV7-9 and TRBJ2-1; TRBD2 matches 7 bases. V lost 1 base to trimming and J lost 5 bases; unmatched junction nucleotides: 5. Germline V CDR1 and CDR2: SEHNR, FQNEAQ (reference sequence). The CDR3 is 15 amino acids. CDR3: CASSLVASGHNEQFF. The CDR3 coding sequence is TGTGCCAGCAGCTTAGTGGCTAGCGGACACAATGAGCAGTTCTTC.

The chain employs TRBV27 and TRBJ1-1, with D uncertain. Looked up from germline, CDR1 is MNHEY and CDR2 is SMNVEV (reference sequence). Trimming shortened V by 5 bases and J by 0 bases, and 10 bases separated the two germline ends. The CDR3 sequence is 14 residues long. The CDR3 reads CASSTGLMNTEAFF. The CDR3, as DNA: TGTGCCAGCAGTACGGGGTTAATGAACACTGAAGCTTTCTTT.

The rearrangement joins TRBV19 to TRBJ2-1; 8 positions agree with TRBD2. The CDR3 sequence is 16 residues long. With V trimmed by 1 base and J by 7 bases, 9 bases remained unmatched. In germline, CDR1 is LNHDA, CDR2 SQIVND (reference sequence). The CDR3 is CASSIGTSGAQNEQFF. The CDR3 coding sequence is TGTGCCAGTAGTATAGGCACTAGCGGCGCCCAGAATGAGCAGTTCTTC.

The chain employs TRBV2 and TRBJ1-2; TRBD1 agrees at 7 bases. J was trimmed by 4 bases and V by 6 bases; bases with no gene match: 8. This CDR3 region has 14 residues. Germline V lookup: CDR1 SNHLY, CDR2 FYNNEI. The CDR3 loop is CASRGTVLIYGYTF. DNA for the CDR3: TGTGCCAGCAGGGGGACAGTACTAATCTATGGCTACACCTTC.

The chain has TRBV7-9 and TRBJ2-2; D is ambiguous. This CDR3 is 14 amino acids long. CDR1 SEHNR and CDR2 FQNEAQ come from the germline V gene (reference sequence). The V and J ends lost 1 base and 2 bases respectively, with 5 bases between them. CDR3: CASSLGSNTGELFF. The CDR3 coding sequence is TGTGCCAGCAGCTTAGGCAGTAACACCGGGGAGCTGTTTTTT.

The CDR3 reads CASSLGQGANGYTF. DNA for the CDR3: TGTGCCAGCAGCTTAGGACAGGGGGCGAATGGCTACACCTTC. The chain links TRBV5-4 to TRBJ1-2, with 11 bases aligning to TRBD1. The CDR3 has 14 amino acids. J gave up 6 bases and V 2 bases, and 3 bases lay outside the gene matches. CDR1 and CDR2 (germline): SGHNT, YYREEE (reference sequence).

The CDR3 here is CASRPGGQETQYF. CDR3 bases: TGCGCCAGTCGACCGGGAGGGCAAGAGACCCAGTACTTC. This sequence joins TRBV5-1 and TRBJ2-5; 8 positions match TRBD2. V was pared by 8 bases and J by 2 bases, with 5 bases of the junction left unmatched. The CDR3 extends over 13 amino acids. Germline CDR1 SGHRS, CDR2 YFSETQ.

V usage is TRBV4-1 and J usage is TRBJ1-4; no reliable D call. The ends were cut back, 1 base at V and 10 bases at J, with 7 bases in the middle. CDR3 length: 12 amino acids. Per the germline V gene, CDR1 is MGHRA and CDR2 is YSYEKL. The CDR3 spells CASSQVLGKLFF. CDR3 nucleotides: TGCGCCAGCAGCCAAGTGCTCGGAAAACTGTTTTTT.

The chain recombines TRBV30 with TRBJ1-1, with D unclear. Germline CDR1 and CDR2: GTSNPN and SVGIG (reference sequence). The germline V and J ends were trimmed by 8 bases and 0 bases, with 10 bases remaining between them. The CDR3 is made up of 12 amino acids. The CDR3: CAGGPLNTEAFF. The CDR3 DNA sequence: TGTGCCGGCGGGCCGTTGAACACTGAAGCTTTCTTT.

The chain joins TRBV28 to TRBJ2-1, with 14 bases fitting TRBD2. This CDR3 spans 18 amino acids. V lost 2 bases and J lost 8; bases outside the gene matches: 11. Germline-derived CDR1 and CDR2 are MDHEN and SYDVKM. The CDR3: CASSLTIGTSGSADEQFF. CDR3 nucleotide sequence: TGTGCCAGCAGTTTAACGATAGGGACTAGCGGGAGTGCAGATGAGCAGTTCTTC.

This chain connects TRBV7-6 to TRBJ2-5, with 8 bases fitting TRBD1. Trimming at V came to 5 bases and at J to 8 bases, leaving 7 bases not matched to a gene. Germline V gives CDR1 SGHVS, CDR2 FNYEAQ. The CDR3 runs 13 residues. The CDR3, as DNA: TGTGCCAGCAGCGGAGGGACAGGCGGTACCCAGTACTTC. It encodes CASSGGTGGTQYF.

The table lists this clone with a count of one. The rearrangement uses TRBV28 and TRBJ2-7; 9 bases agree with TRBD2. The CDR3 consists of 16 residues. With 5 bases clipped from V and 2 bases from J, the junction kept 10 bases outside the gene matches. Germline CDR1 is MDHEN and CDR2 is SYDVKM. CDR3 coding DNA: TGTGCCAGCAGTCCGCCCGGACTAGCGTACACCTACGAGCAGTACTTC. It encodes CASSPPGLAYTYEQYF.

The chain couples TRBV10-2 to TRBJ2-1; 7 nucleotides agree with TRBD1. The germline V gene encodes CDR1 WSHSY and CDR2 SAAADI. The trim removed 6 bases at V and 9 bases at J, leaving 8 bases unmatched. CDR3 length: 13 amino acids. CDR3 DNA: TGCGCCAGCAGAGGGGACAGAGCAGTTGAGCAGTTCTTC. Its protein product is CASRGDRAVEQFF.

This chain connects TRBV6-6 to TRBJ1-3; maybe TRBD1 (5 bases). Germline loops: CDR1 MNHNY, CDR2 SVGAGI (reference sequence). The CDR3 extends over 15 amino acids. Trimming removed 0 bases at V and 0 bases at J, with 6 bases between. CDR3 region: CASSYSQGSGNTIYF. The CDR3 DNA sequence: TGTGCCAGCAGTTACTCTCAGGGCTCTGGAAACACCATATATTTT.

This sequence joins TRBV6-5 and TRBJ1-3; maybe TRBD1 (5 bases). This CDR3 is 16 amino acids long. Germline CDR1 and CDR2: MNHEY and SVGAGI. The ends were cut back, 0 bases at V and 4 bases at J, with 13 bases in the middle. CDR3: CASSYSRGSSGNTIYF. CDR3 DNA: TGTGCCAGCAGTTACTCTAGGGGTTCTTCGGGAAACACCATATATTTT.

This CDR3 reads CATIDRDSLNQPQHF. In DNA form, the CDR3 reads TGTGCCACCATTGACCGGGACTCCCTCAATCAGCCCCAGCATTTT. V and J are TRBV19 and TRBJ1-5, with a possible D match to TRBD1 (5 bases). This CDR3 has 15 amino acids. Trimming shortened V by 10 bases and J by 3 bases, and 19 bases separated the two germline ends. Germline V lookup: CDR1 LNHDA, CDR2 SQIVND (reference sequence). The full variable domain, with the rest looked up from reference TRBV19 and TRBJ1-5, is DGGITQSPKYLFRKEGQNVTLSCEQNLNHDAMYWYRQDPGQGLRLIYYSQIVNDFQKGDIAEGYSVSREKKESFPLTVTSAQKNPTAFYLCATIDRDSLNQPQHFGDGTRLSIL.

The chain is built from TRBV30 and TRBJ1-2, with 10 bases identical to TRBD1. The germline gives CDR1 GTSNPN, CDR2 SVGIG (reference sequence). The CDR3 loop spans 13 amino acids. The trim removed 1 base at V and 8 bases at J, leaving 4 bases unmatched. Here the CDR3 reads CAWSDRDRGGYTF. DNA of the CDR3: TGTGCCTGGAGTGACCGGGACAGGGGAGGCTACACCTTC.

The V gene is TRBV9, the J gene TRBJ2-7; the D gene is possibly TRBD2 (6 bases). The CDR3 has 15 residues. Germline V CDR1 and CDR2: SGDLS, YYNGEE. Trimming shortened V by 0 bases and J by 3 bases, and 13 bases separated the two germline ends. Written as DNA, the CDR3 is TGTGCCAGCAGCGTAGGTCTCGGGAGTAGCTACGAGCAGTACTTC. Its translation is CASSVGLGSSYEQYF.

The gene calls are TRBV15 and TRBJ2-3; D gene unclear. CDR3 length equals 14 residues. Looked up from germline, CDR1 is LNHNV and CDR2 is YYDKDF (reference sequence). The V and J ends lost 1 base and 0 bases respectively, with 5 bases between them. The chain's CDR3 is CATSRAFSTDTQYF. The CDR3 DNA follows: TGTGCCACCAGCAGAGCCTTTAGCACAGATACGCAGTATTTT.

The chain carries TRBV10-3 and TRBJ2-5; 9 bases align to TRBD2. Trimming removed 0 bases from V and 5 bases from J; junction bases left unmatched: 13. The CDR3 spans 18 residues. CDR1 ENHRY and CDR2 SYGVKD come from the germline V gene. CDR3 sequence reads: CAISESIMMTSGRETQYF. The CDR3 DNA follows: TGTGCCATCAGTGAGTCAATTATGATGACTAGCGGCCGGGAGACCCAGTACTTC.

This clone was detected once. The V call is TRBV6-5, the J call TRBJ2-7, with D possibly TRBD2 on 6 matching bases. The germline V and J ends were trimmed by 6 bases and 9 bases, with 21 bases remaining between them. Germline CDR1 and CDR2: MNHEY and SVGAGI. The length of the CDR3 is 14 residues. CDR3 nucleotides: TGTGCCAGCAGCCCCTTGGACTACTCTGGGGCGCAGTACTTC. It yields the protein CASSPLDYSGAQYF.

This clone has a single count. The chain joins TRBV7-9 to TRBJ2-3, with 9 bases that match TRBD2. J lost 0 bases, V lost 0 bases, and 1 base had no gene match. Germline V CDR1 and CDR2: SEHNR, FQNEAQ (reference sequence). This CDR3 has 16 amino acids. CDR3 in amino acids: CASSLAAGGSTDTQYF. The DNA for the CDR3 is TGTGCCAGCAGCTTAGCGGCGGGAGGGAGCACAGATACGCAGTATTTT.

As DNA, the CDR3 is TGTGCCAGCAGTTATACAGGGGGCGATGGCACTGAAGCTTTCTTT. This translates into CASSYTGGDGTEAFF. The chain uses TRBV6-5 and TRBJ1-1; 9 bases line up with TRBD1. The CDR3 is 15 residues long. The V gene end was trimmed by 3 bases and the J gene end by 4 bases; junction bases not matched to a gene: 6. Looked up from germline, CDR1 is MNHEY and CDR2 is SVGAGI.

The chain combines TRBV15 with TRBJ2-7; unclear D gene. This CDR3 region has 15 residues. Trimming cost V 0 bases and J 0 bases, with 9 bases left between them. CDR1 is LNHNV and CDR2 is YYDKDF in the germline V gene (reference sequence). CDR3 sequence: CATSRDGATSYEQYF. DNA of the CDR3: TGTGCCACCAGCAGAGATGGAGCCACCTCCTACGAGCAGTACTTC.

The chain recombines TRBV4-1 with TRBJ1-2; possible D gene TRBD1, 6 bases. The V end lost 6 bases, the J end lost 0 bases, and 20 bases lay between the germline ends. The CDR3 is 17 amino acids. CDR1 is MGHRA and CDR2 is YSYEKL in the germline V gene. This CDR3 is CASSPRLMRTANYGYTF. The DNA of the CDR3 is TGCGCCAGCAGTCCAAGATTAATGAGGACAGCTAACTATGGCTACACCTTC.

V usage is TRBV29-1 and J usage is TRBJ1-2; 7 bases agree with TRBD1. The CDR3 covers 11 residues. With V trimmed by 4 bases and J by 8 bases, 4 bases remained unmatched. Per the germline V gene, CDR1 is SQVTM and CDR2 is ANQGSEA. The CDR3 sequence: CSVVWTGGYTF. CDR3 DNA: TGCAGCGTTGTGTGGACAGGCGGCTACACCTTC.

The chain links TRBV6-1 to TRBJ1-5, with D hard to call. CDR1 and CDR2 from the germline V gene are MNHNS and SASEGT. This CDR3 has 13 residues. The V end was cut by 5 bases, the J end by 9 bases, with 14 bases between. The CDR3 loop is CASSPVTERPQHF. The CDR3 nucleotides are TGTGCCAGCAGTCCCGTCACAGAACGGCCCCAGCATTTT.